The 19 T cell receptor beta chains below come from one sample, sequenced in a study of blood T cells in healthy people across ages. Alongside a J-beta primer mix, a sample-barcoded 5' primer served in a second PCR lasting roughly 6 to 11 cycles. One entry per CDR3 protein, called by TCRdb with MiXCR from the 5' RACE reads. This table has roughly 1,800,000 distinct CDR3 sequences, about 50% appearing once. Source material: blood. The receptors were gathered from a woman aged 40 to 50 in good health.

This chain uses TRBV10-3 with TRBJ2-1; D possibly corresponds to TRBD1 (6 bases). This CDR3 comprises 13 residues. V lost 6 bases and J lost 6, with 12 bases in between. Germline-derived CDR1 and CDR2 are ENHRY and SYGVKD. Here the CDR3 DNA reads TGTGCCATCAGAGGGGACAAGGGCAATGAGCAGTTCTTC. Translating gives CAIRGDKGNEQFF.

This clonotype has just a few counts. The J gene is TRBJ2-1, the V gene TRBV12-3 or TRBV12-4; D might be TRBD2 (5 bases). The CDR3 has 15 residues. V was trimmed by 3 bases and J by 5 bases, leaving 14 bases between them. CDR3 region: CASSFGLVGNNEQFF. CDR3 bases: TGTGCCAGCAGTTTCGGTTTAGTCGGGAACAATGAGCAGTTCTTC.

This clonotype has just a few counts. This chain links TRBV7-9 with TRBJ2-1, with D perhaps TRBD1 or TRBD2 (5 bases each). Germline CDR1 is SEHNR and CDR2 is FQNEAQ (reference sequence). V lost 0 bases and J 0 bases, leaving 9 bases between the germline ends. This CDR3 is 16 amino acids long. The chain's CDR3 is CASSLALGDSYNEQFF. The CDR3, as DNA: TGTGCCAGCAGCTTAGCCCTGGGGGACTCCTACAATGAGCAGTTCTTC. Combining the CDR3 with reference TRBV7-9 and TRBJ2-1 gives the whole variable domain DTGVSQNPRHKITKRGQNVTFRCDPISEHNRLYWYRQTLGQGPEFLTYFQNEAQLEKSRLLSDRFSAERPKGSFSTLEIQRTEQGDSAMYLCASSLALGDSYNEQFFGPGTRLTVL.

The gene calls are TRBV11-2 and TRBJ2-5; TRBD2 aligns across 12 bases. The V and J ends lost 4 bases and 6 bases, in that order; junction bases with no gene match: 18. The CDR3 is 19 residues long. The germline gives CDR1 SGHAT, CDR2 FQNNGV. The CDR3 bases are TGTGCCAGCAGCTCCGTCGGGACTAGCGGGCAGTCAATCTGGAAGACCCAGTACTTC. Translating it yields CASSSVGTSGQSIWKTQYF.

This clonotype was seen only a few times. V and J are TRBV7-2 and TRBJ1-2, with a weak D call TRBD1 (5 bases). The CDR3 runs 13 residues. Trimming pared 4 bases from V and 7 bases from J, leaving 13 bases between. Germline CDR1 and CDR2: SGHTA and FQGNSA. In DNA, the CDR3 is TGTGCCAGCAGCTCCCGGGACGGGAGTGGCTACACCTTC. Amino acids: CASSSRDGSGYTF.

J is TRBJ1-5 and V is TRBV4-1; D unresolved. The CDR3 length is 16 residues. Trimming stripped 8 bases from V and 0 bases from J, with 17 bases between. Per germline, CDR1 MGHRA and CDR2 YSYEKL. The CDR3 coding sequence is TGCGCCAGCGCTTTGGCGGGATCTTATAGCAATCAGCCCCAGCATTTT. Protein product: CASALAGSYSNQPQHF.

This chain joins TRBV27 and TRBJ2-5; no reliable D call. Germline loops: CDR1 MNHEY, CDR2 SMNVEV (reference sequence). The CDR3 is made up of 13 amino acids. V was cut by 2 bases and J by 4 bases, with 8 bases left in between. The CDR3 DNA is TGTGCCAGCAGTTTAAATATTGGAGAGACCCAGTACTTC. This gives the protein CASSLNIGETQYF.

This clonotype turned up a few times. V gene TRBV4-2 combines with J gene TRBJ2-5; D not resolved. V shed 0 bases and J shed 4 bases, with 6 bases lying between them. The CDR3 has 13 residues. Germline values: CDR1 LGHNA, CDR2 YNFKEQ. In DNA, the CDR3 is TGTGCCAGCAGCCAAGACGTAGGAGAGACCCAGTACTTC. Translating it yields CASSQDVGETQYF.

This sequence joins TRBV25-1 and TRBJ2-5; 9 nucleotides align to TRBD2. This CDR3 region has 15 residues. The germline V gene encodes CDR1 MGHDK and CDR2 SYGVNS. Germline trimming cut 5 bases from V and 0 bases from J; bases unmatched to any gene: 4. The chain's CDR3 is CASSHSGGYQETQYF. CDR3 bases: TGTGCCAGCAGTCATAGCGGGGGATACCAAGAGACCCAGTACTTC.

V usage is TRBV7-8 and J usage is TRBJ2-1; D gene uncertain. Deletions cut 9 bases from V and 8 bases from J, with 14 bases between. The germline V gene encodes CDR1 SGHVS and CDR2 FQNEAQ. The CDR3 has 12 residues. The CDR3, as DNA: TGTGCCAGTAGTGGGGTCTTTTATGAGCAGTTCTTC. Its protein is CASSGVFYEQFF.

V gene TRBV28 combines with J gene TRBJ2-7, with D possibly being TRBD2 (5 bases). The V end lost 2 bases, the J end lost 6 bases, and 17 bases lay between the germline ends. Germline CDR1 is MDHEN and CDR2 is SYDVKM. This CDR3 contains 15 residues. The CDR3 loop reads CASSLRGTGEGEQYF. The CDR3 bases are TGTGCCAGCAGTTTACGGGGAACCGGGGAAGGCGAGCAGTACTTC. Full variable domain (remainder filled in from reference TRBV28 and TRBJ2-7): DVKVTQSSRYLVKRTGEKVFLECVQDMDHENMFWYRQDPGLGLRLIYFSYDVKMKEKGDIPEGYSVSREKKERFSLILESASTNQTSMYLCASSLRGTGEGEQYFGPGTRLTVT.

V gene TRBV28 combines with J gene TRBJ1-6, with 9 bases identical to TRBD1. The CDR3 contains 18 residues. Germline CDR1 reads MDHEN; CDR2 reads SYDVKM. V lost 6 bases, J lost 1 base, and 10 bases stayed unmatched. For the CDR3, the DNA is TGTGCCAGCAGCCCGGGACAGGGAATACGGTCCTATAATTCACCCCTCCACTTT. The encoded protein is CASSPGQGIRSYNSPLHF.

V gene TRBV6-1 combines with J gene TRBJ2-5; 8 bases match TRBD1. The CDR3 length is 15 residues. Trimming removed 7 bases from V and 4 bases from J; junction bases left unmatched: 11. CDR1 MNHNS and CDR2 SASEGT come from the germline V gene. The CDR3, as DNA: TGTGCCAGCAACTCGGCAGGGGGCTACGGAGAGACCCAGTACTTC. It codes for CASNSAGGYGETQYF.

The chain uses TRBV12-5 and TRBJ2-5; D call uncertain. Germline loops: CDR1 LGHNT, CDR2 FRNRAP. This CDR3 spans 13 amino acids. Between the trimmed V and J ends, which lost 6 bases and 0 bases, there was a span of 8 bases. In DNA, the CDR3 is TGTGCTAGTGGGGGCACCGACCAAGAGACCCAGTACTTC. It codes for CASGGTDQETQYF.

The chain recombines TRBV10-2 with TRBJ1-2; 7 positions match TRBD1. The germline CDR1 and CDR2 sequences are WSHSY and SAAADI. Unmatched junction bases numbered 4, after V lost 4 bases and J lost 2 bases. The CDR3 runs to 14 residues. CDR3 DNA: TGCGCCAGCAGTGTTCAGGGGGTAAACTATGGCTACACCTTC. It is translated as CASSVQGVNYGYTF.

The rearrangement links TRBV4-3 to TRBJ2-1; 15 bases align to TRBD2. J was trimmed by 7 bases and V by 0 bases; bases with no gene match: 7. The length of the CDR3 is 18 residues. Germline V CDR1 and CDR2: LGHNA, YSLEER. The CDR3 DNA reads TGCGCCAGCAGCCAAGATAGGACTAGCGGGGGGGCCAGGAATGAGCAGTTCTTC. Protein product: CASSQDRTSGGARNEQFF.

In its sample, this clonotype was seen many times. The gene calls are TRBV29-1 and TRBJ2-7, with 9 bases lining up with TRBD1. Germline V gives CDR1 SQVTM, CDR2 ANQGSEA. The CDR3 has 13 amino acids. The V segment lost 3 bases and the J segment 5 bases; nucleotides outside the gene matches: 5. The CDR3 sequence: CSVEPTGGNEQYF. CDR3 DNA: TGCAGCGTTGAGCCGACAGGGGGGAACGAGCAGTACTTC.

The V and J genes are TRBV24-1 and TRBJ2-7; TRBD1 agrees at 7 bases. The germline CDR1 and CDR2 sequences are KGHDR and SFDVKD. The CDR3 contains 15 residues. J lost 0 bases, V lost 2 bases, and 3 bases had no gene match. CDR3 protein: CATSDSGQLSYEQYF. The CDR3 DNA is TGTGCCACCAGTGATTCGGGACAGCTCTCCTACGAGCAGTACTTC.

The chain couples TRBV7-2 to TRBJ1-2; 11 bases align to TRBD1. The CDR3 has 16 residues. Germline V gives CDR1 SGHTA, CDR2 FQGNSA. V lost 5 bases to trimming and J lost 4 bases; unmatched junction nucleotides: 9. The CDR3 region is CASSGGQGAIGYGYTF. DNA of the CDR3: TGTGCCAGCAGCGGCGGACAGGGGGCTATAGGCTATGGCTACACCTTC.